The present T cell receptor beta chain was sequenced within a study of blood T cell repertoires in COVID-19. Overall study: Some COVID-19 samples were acute and others convalescent; all came from the United States, Italy and Spain. T cells, B-cell-depleted T cells, or PBMCs provided the cDNA or gDNA that served as material.

The germline CDR1 and CDR2 sequences are MNHEY and SVGEGT. The CDR3 length is 15 residues. As for this clone: At one end, the junction sequence differs from germline, possibly due to a read error.

In the source study's methods: Reference gene primer amplification gave nucleated cell count estimates. Here immunoSEQ multiplex PCR was the method, and the copy in TCRdb shows in-frame clones only, minus some. The D gene and trimming were derived from the DNA, and the V and J assignments and clone size from that table. The sample carries 50,000 to 65,000 clones, roughly 71% recorded once. The chain employs TRBV6-2 or TRBV6-3 and TRBJ2-7; a weak D match, TRBD1 (5 bases). The TCR was taken from a woman at least 80 years old with acute or convalescent COVID-19. The sequencing sample was made of peripheral blood. CDR3: CASSYSFDSSHEQYF. The CDR3 DNA reads TGTGCCAGCAGTTACTCATTCGACAGCTCCCACGAGCAGTACTTC.